The 5 T cell receptor beta chains below all came from one sample that was sequenced in a study of blood T cell repertoires in COVID-19. Repertoires were generated with immunoSEQ multiplex PCR, while TCRdb's copy carries only in-frame clones and drops some. Here the sample spans more than 130,000 clones, roughly 90% being singletons. Source material: peripheral blood. The receptor source for this set is a man aged 45 to 65 with active or convalescent COVID-19.

The rearrangement links TRBV5-5 to TRBJ2-3, with TRBD2 matching over 10 bases. The CDR3 spans 17 residues. Germline lookup yields CDR1 SGHKS and CDR2 YYEKEE (reference sequence). Trimming at V came to 3 bases and at J to 1 base, leaving 8 bases not matched to a gene. The CDR3 is CASSSIAGGRRTDTQYF. CDR3 DNA: TGTGCCAGCAGCTCCATAGCGGGAGGTAGGCGCACAGATACGCAGTATTTT.

This clone was recorded once. This chain uses TRBV19 with TRBJ2-7; 8 nucleotides align to TRBD1. The germline V gene encodes CDR1 LNHDA and CDR2 SQIVND (reference sequence). Losses at the gene ends were 4 bases for V and 2 bases for J; bases not matched to a gene: 10. The length of the CDR3 is 16 residues. The CDR3 loop reads CASSTRGPVTTYEQYF. DNA of the CDR3: TGTGCCAGTAGTACCAGGGGGCCCGTAACTACCTACGAGCAGTACTTC.

The J gene is TRBJ2-1, the V gene TRBV4-3; 10 nucleotides match TRBD2. Per germline, CDR1 LGHNA and CDR2 YSLEER. There are 17 residues in the CDR3. With 0 bases clipped from V and 4 bases from J, the junction kept 6 bases outside the gene matches. The CDR3 is CASSQEAGAGGYNEQFF. As DNA, the CDR3 is TGCGCCAGCAGCCAAGAGGCTGGAGCGGGAGGGTACAATGAGCAGTTCTTC.

The chain couples TRBV12-3 or TRBV12-4 to TRBJ2-5; D is possibly TRBD2 (6 bases). The CDR3 runs to 13 residues. Trimming removed 5 bases from V and 0 bases from J, with 7 bases in between. The CDR3 DNA sequence: TGTGCCAGCAGTCGGGACTACCAAGAGACCCAGTACTTC. It translates to CASSRDYQETQYF.

J is TRBJ2-1 and V is TRBV18; 9 positions agree with TRBD2. Germline loops: CDR1 KGHSH, CDR2 LQKENI. The CDR3 loop spans 15 amino acids. Losses at the gene ends were 3 bases for V and 6 bases for J; bases not matched to a gene: 6. CDR3 residues: CASSPTSGDFNEQFF. The CDR3, as DNA: TGTGCCAGCTCACCGACTAGCGGAGATTTCAATGAGCAGTTCTTC.